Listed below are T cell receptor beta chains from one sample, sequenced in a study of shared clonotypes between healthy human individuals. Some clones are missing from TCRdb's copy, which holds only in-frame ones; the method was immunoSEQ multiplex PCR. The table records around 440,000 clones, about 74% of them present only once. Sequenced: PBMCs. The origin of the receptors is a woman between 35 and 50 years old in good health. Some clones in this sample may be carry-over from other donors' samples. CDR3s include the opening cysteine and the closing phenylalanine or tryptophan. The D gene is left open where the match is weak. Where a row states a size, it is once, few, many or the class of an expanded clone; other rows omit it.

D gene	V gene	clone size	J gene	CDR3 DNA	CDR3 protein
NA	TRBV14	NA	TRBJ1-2	TGTGCCAGCAGCCAAGATGTCGGGGGCTGGGGCTATGGCTACACCTTC	CASSQDVGGWGYGYTF
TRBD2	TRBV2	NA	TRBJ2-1	TGTGCCAGCAGAAGCGGGAGAGGTGAGAATGAGCAGTTCTTC	CASRSGRGENEQFF
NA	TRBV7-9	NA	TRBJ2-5	TGTGCCAGCAGCTTCGAAGTCGGAAAAGAGACCCAGTACTTC	CASSFEVGKETQYF
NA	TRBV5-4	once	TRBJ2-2	TGTGCCAGCAAAGACAGGATTGACGGGGAGCTGTTTTTT	CASKDRIDGELFF
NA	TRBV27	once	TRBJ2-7	TGTGCCAGTTTTGCCGCCCCTGGCTACGAGCAGTACTTC	CASFAAPGYEQYF
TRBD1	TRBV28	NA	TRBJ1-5	TGTGCCAGCAGTCCCGACAGGGGGGGGTTCAATCAGCCCCAGCATTTT	CASSPDRGGFNQPQHF
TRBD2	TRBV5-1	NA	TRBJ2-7	TGCGCCAGCAGCTTGGGAACTAGCGGAACCTACGAGCAGTACTTC	CASSLGTSGTYEQYF
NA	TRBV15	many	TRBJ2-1	TGTGCCACCAGCACCCGGGACTCCTACAATGAGCAGTTCTTC	CATSTRDSYNEQFF
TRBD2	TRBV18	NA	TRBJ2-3	TGTGCCAGCTCACCACCCGGACTAGCCCGGCCAAATACGCAGTATTTT	CASSPPGLARPNTQYF
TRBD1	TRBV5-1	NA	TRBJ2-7	TGCGCCAGCAGTCGAAACCGGGACAGGGGCCACGAGCAGTACTTC	CASSRNRDRGHEQYF
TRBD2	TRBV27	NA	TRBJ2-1	TGTGCCAGCAGTACACAGCGGGAGAGGAATGAGCAGTTCTTC	CASSTQRERNEQFF
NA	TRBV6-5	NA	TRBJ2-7	TGTGCCAGCAGTTACTCCCCCGACAGTCCCTTGGAGCAGTACTTC	CASSYSPDSPLEQYF
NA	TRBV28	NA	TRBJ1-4	TGTGCCAGCACGGGCGGTAATGAAAAACTGTTTTTT	CASTGGNEKLFF
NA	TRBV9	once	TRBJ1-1	TGTGCCAGCAGCGTAGTTGGGGGTGAAGCTTTCTTT	CASSVVGGEAFF
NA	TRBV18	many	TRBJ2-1	TGTGCCAGCTCACTCATTAATGAGCAGTTCTTC	CASSLINEQFF
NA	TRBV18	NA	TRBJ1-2	TGTGCCAGCTCACCAGGCCTGGGGGGAGACTATGGCTACACCTTC	CASSPGLGGDYGYTF
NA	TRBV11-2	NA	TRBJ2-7	TGTGCCAGCAGCTTACAATCGGGCAGGGTGGGCTACGAGCAGTACTTC	CASSLQSGRVGYEQYF
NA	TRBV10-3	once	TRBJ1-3	TGTGCCATCAGTGAACTGGACACCATATATTTT	CAISELDTIYF
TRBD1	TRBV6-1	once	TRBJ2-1	TGTGCCAGCAGGGAGACAGGGGGCATCTACAATGAGCAGTTCTTC	CASRETGGIYNEQFF